The rows below give T cell receptor beta chains drawn from one sample of a study of T cell responses to AZD1222 COVID-19 vaccine. The assay was immunoSEQ multiplex PCR, and TCRdb's table has in-frame clones only and misses some. Of 180,000 or so clones in the sample, about 89% are singletons; the top ten hold less than 2%. The input for sequencing was peripheral blood, taken 28 days after the second AZD1222 dose. The receptors shown here come from an adult who received the AZD1222 COVID-19 vaccine. The CDR3 runs from the conserved cysteine through the conserved F or W. A D gene is named only where the DNA matches it firmly. Rows may omit the clone size; those that give it use once, few, many or a size class.

>TRBJ2-1|TRBV3-1/TRBV3-2|-|TRBD2
CASSPLHPGLAANEQFF
TGTGCCAGCAGCCCACTCCATCCGGGACTAGCAGCCAATGAGCAGTTCTTC
>TRBJ2-3|TRBV7-2|-|TRBD2
CASSLFVASGSVYTQYF
TGTGCCAGCAGCTTATTTGTGGCTAGCGGGAGTGTCTATACGCAGTATTTT
>TRBJ2-1|TRBV27|-|-
CASSPRFPVSDEQFF
TGTGCCAGCAGTCCACGTTTTCCGGTCTCGGATGAGCAGTTCTTC
>TRBJ2-7|TRBV5-1|-|-
CASSFNTNNEQYF
TGCGCCAGCAGCTTCAACACGAACAACGAGCAGTACTTC
>TRBJ1-6|TRBV27|-|-
CASSLSYGEDSPLHF
TGTGCCAGCAGTTTATCTTACGGCGAGGATTCACCCCTCCACTTT
>TRBJ1-4|TRBV2|once|-
CASRTSGTNEKLFF
TGTGCCAGCAGGACCTCGGGGACTAATGAAAAACTGTTTTTT
>TRBJ1-5|TRBV18|-|TRBD1
CASSRGTGDQPQHF
TGTGCCAGCTCACGAGGGACAGGGGATCAGCCCCAGCATTTT
>TRBJ1-5|TRBV12-3/TRBV12-4|-|-
CASSLAGQPQHF
TGTGCCAGCAGTTTAGCGGGACAGCCCCAGCATTTT
>TRBJ1-3|TRBV27|once|-
CASTQPNTIYF
TGTGCCAGCACCCAACCAAACACCATATATTTT
>TRBJ2-7|TRBV29-1|-|-
CSVEVWDGLSYEQYF
TGCAGCGTTGAGGTCTGGGACGGACTCTCCTACGAGCAGTACTTC
>TRBJ2-3|TRBV4-2|-|TRBD2
CASSRGGYRDTQYF
TGTGCCTCCTCTCGCGGGGGGTACAGGGATACGCAGTATTTT
>TRBJ2-2|TRBV11-2|-|-
CASSLPRGGGRSGELFF
TGTGCCAGCAGCTTACCCCGGGGAGGGGGAAGATCCGGGGAGCTGTTTTTT
>TRBJ2-3|TRBV7-2|-|-
CASSLELIPTDTQYF
TGTGCCAGCAGCTTAGAACTAATACCCACAGATACGCAGTATTTT
>TRBJ2-1|TRBV6-9|-|TRBD1
CASSCNYPTGEPNNEQFF
TGTGCCAGCAGTTGCAACTACCCTACAGGGGAACCCAACAATGAGCAGTTCTTC
>TRBJ1-1|TRBV5-6|-|-
CASSARGRGADTEAFF
TGTGCCAGCAGCGCCCGGGGTCGGGGGGCGGACACTGAAGCTTTCTTT
>TRBJ2-1|TRBV10-3|-|TRBD2
CAASGSSYNEQFF
TGTGCCGCGAGCGGGAGTTCCTACAATGAGCAGTTCTTC
>TRBJ1-4|TRBV7-9|-|-
CASGPQSPEKLFF
TGTGCCAGCGGACCACAGTCACCTGAAAAACTGTTTTTT
>TRBJ2-2|TRBV7-9|-|-
CASSSRQITGELFF
TGTGCCAGCAGCTCTCGGCAAATCACCGGGGAGCTGTTTTTT
>TRBJ2-1|TRBV5-1|once|TRBD2
CASSLTPGTSGRGSYNEQFF
TGCGCCAGCAGCTTGACCCCCGGGACTAGCGGGAGAGGCTCCTACAATGAGCAGTTCTTC